These T cell receptor beta chains were read from a single sample in a study of cytomegalovirus exposure and HLA in healthy donors. Generated by immunoSEQ multiplex PCR, the TCRdb table keeps only in-frame clones and is missing some. The data contain about 90,000 clones, approximately 66% of them singletons. The material sequenced was PBMCs. The origin of the receptors is a young man in good health and CMV-seronegative. The CDR3 runs from the conserved cysteine through the conserved F or W. Each record gives: V gene, clone size, CDR3 length, CDR3 protein. The size entry is marked missing in some rows and otherwise reads once, few, many or a size class.

TRBV7-9	NA	14	CASSRAGGSGEQYF
TRBV6-5	NA	14	CASSYGRNNYGYTF
TRBV5-4	NA	17	CASSLGTSVISTDTQYF
TRBV5-5	few	17	CASSLAVVGGTSYEQYF
TRBV14	NA	17	CASSPKTGGYLGTEAFF
TRBV5-5	NA	15	CASSPPGTGRTPLHF
TRBV9	NA	17	CASSVDPGLADTGELFF
TRBV4-3	NA	17	CASSQDGGGSGGDTQYF
TRBV11-3	NA	13	CASSLESTAEAFF
TRBV15	few	15	CATGLGGESTDTQYF
TRBV4-1	few	17	CASSPLVSARGQYGYTF
TRBV4-2	few	12	CASSQDGGEQYF
TRBV11-2	few	15	CASSIQRGRYNEQFF
TRBV7-9	NA	15	CASSFDGRGSYEQYF
TRBV10-3	NA	12	CATLGANYGYTF
TRBV2	NA	14	CASSEARSSYGYTF
TRBV6-5	NA	13	CASSYGQGGEQYF
TRBV7-2	few	16	CASSLVRIAGGNEQFF
TRBV6-5	NA	13	CASHRRGAYGYTF
TRBV6-6	NA	12	CASRQGLDTQYF
TRBV2	NA	14	CASSVNRGGEKLFF
TRBV6-5	NA	15	CASRTGSLGSYEQYF
TRBV23-1	NA	10	CASRESEQYF
TRBV2	once	16	CASRGGPASGKETQYF
TRBV2	NA	15	CASVGTSGSLYEQYF
TRBV5-4	NA	16	CASSWTGSSGANVLTF
TRBV23-1	few	12	CATDSMNTEAFF
TRBV28	NA	15	CATQGASGSPDTQYF
TRBV18	NA	17	CASSQAKGTGFYNEQFF
TRBV7-3	NA	13	CASSQGGGYGYTF
TRBV6-6	NA	14	CASSYQGQNEKLFF
TRBV4-2	few	16	CASSQTSGGVSDTQYF
TRBV5-1	few	15	CASSPGGGEHSPLHF
TRBV27	NA	14	CASRITGEGNTIYF
TRBV19	NA	19	CASRSGTGGAVPMNTEAFF
TRBV10-3	NA	15	CAISESRGDGYGYTF
TRBV7-9	NA	13	CSSSLGTGNEQYF